Given below is one T cell receptor (beta chain) in context. The antigen is undetermined. These data are taken from a study of shared clonotypes between healthy human individuals. Regarding the study as a whole: A few donors had around 5% of their naive CD4 clonotypes in common.

Sequencing was performed with immunoSEQ multiplex PCR; in TCRdb, only in-frame clones are kept and a portion is missing. The table has roughly 1,000,000 clones, around three quarters seen once. The TCR comes from a man younger than 35 in good health. Some clones in this sample may be carry-over from other donors' samples. Sequenced: memory CD4+ T cells from PBMCs. This sample's subset: CD45RA-negative fraction.

The CDR3 nucleotides read TGTGCCAGCAGTTACCGACAGGGAGGCTACGAGCAGTACTTC. Translated, it gives CASSYRQGGYEQYF. The V gene is TRBV27, the J gene TRBJ2-7, with D possibly matching TRBD1 (7 bases). With 4 bases removed from V and 3 bases from J, the gap between germline ends came to 13 bases. Germline CDR1 and CDR2: MNHEY and SMNVEV (reference sequence). This CDR3 spans 14 amino acids.